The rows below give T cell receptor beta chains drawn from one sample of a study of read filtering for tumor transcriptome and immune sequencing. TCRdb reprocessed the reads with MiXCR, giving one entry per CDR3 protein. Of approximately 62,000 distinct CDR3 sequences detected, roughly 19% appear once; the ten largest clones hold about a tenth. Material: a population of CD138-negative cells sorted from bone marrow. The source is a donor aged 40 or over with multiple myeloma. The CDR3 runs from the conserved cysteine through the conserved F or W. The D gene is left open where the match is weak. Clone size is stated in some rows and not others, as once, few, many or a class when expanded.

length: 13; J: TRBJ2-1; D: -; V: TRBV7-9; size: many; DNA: TGTGCTAGCAGCTTAGCGCCCTTAAATGAGCAGTTCTTC; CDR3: CASSLAPLNEQFF
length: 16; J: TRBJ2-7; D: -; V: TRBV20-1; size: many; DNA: TGCAGTGCTCGCAGGGGGCCCCTGGGAGGGGCCTACGAGCAGTACTTC; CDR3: CSARRGPLGGAYEQYF
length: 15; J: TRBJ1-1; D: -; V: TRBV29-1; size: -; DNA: TGCAGCGCTGAGGGCTCCAATCGCCTAGACACTGAAGCTTTCTTT; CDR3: CSAEGSNRLDTEAFF
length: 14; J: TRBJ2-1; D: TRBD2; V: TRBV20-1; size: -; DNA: TGCGGTGCTGGGTCAGCGGGGTTCGACAATGAGCAGTTCTTC; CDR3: CGAGSAGFDNEQFF
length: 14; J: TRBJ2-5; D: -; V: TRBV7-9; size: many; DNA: TGTGCCAGCAGCCCCCGGACAGCAGAAGAGACCCAGTACTTC; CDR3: CASSPRTAEETQYF
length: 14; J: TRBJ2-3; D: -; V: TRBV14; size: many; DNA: TGTGCCAGCAGCCAACTGGGAGGCACAGATACGCAGTATTTT; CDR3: CASSQLGGTDTQYF
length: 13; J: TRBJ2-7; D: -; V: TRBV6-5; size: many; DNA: TGTGCCAGCAACTTACATCGAGCCTCCGAGCAGTACTTC; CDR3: CASNLHRASEQYF
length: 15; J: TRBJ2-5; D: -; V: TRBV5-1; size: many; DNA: TGCGCCAGCAGCTTGCAAGGTGGACCGGAAGAGACCCAGTACTTC; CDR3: CASSLQGGPEETQYF
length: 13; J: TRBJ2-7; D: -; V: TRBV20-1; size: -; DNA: TGTAGTGCTCCCGGACTGGGTTTGTACGAGCAGTACTTC; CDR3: CSAPGLGLYEQYF
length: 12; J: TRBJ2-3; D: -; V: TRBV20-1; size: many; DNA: TGCAGTGCTAGCCCGAGGGTAGATACGCAGTATTTT; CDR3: CSASPRVDTQYF
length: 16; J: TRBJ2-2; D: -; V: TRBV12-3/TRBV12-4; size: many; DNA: TGTGCCAGCAGTTTCTTTTGGACAGGGAGGGGCGGGGAGCTGTTTTTT; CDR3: CASSFFWTGRGGELFF
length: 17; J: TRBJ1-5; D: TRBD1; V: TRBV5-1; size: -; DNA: TGCGCCAACAGCTTGTATGGGACAGGGGAGGACAATCAGCCCCAGCATTTT; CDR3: CANSLYGTGEDNQPQHF
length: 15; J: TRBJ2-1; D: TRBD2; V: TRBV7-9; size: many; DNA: TGTGCCAGCAGCCAGAGACTAGCGGGTTCCAATGAGCAGTTCTTC; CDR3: CASSQRLAGSNEQFF
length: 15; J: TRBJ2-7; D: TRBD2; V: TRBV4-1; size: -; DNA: TGCGCCAGCAGCCGAGGACTAGTGAACCGCTACGAGCAGTACTTC; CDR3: CASSRGLVNRYEQYF
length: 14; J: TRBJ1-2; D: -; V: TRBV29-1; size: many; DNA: TGCAGCGTTGAGTTTGGGGGTTCTAACTATGGCTACACCTTC; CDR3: CSVEFGGSNYGYTF
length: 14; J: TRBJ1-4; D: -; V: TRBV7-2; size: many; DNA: TGTGCCAGCAGCCCCGGAGGGCCCAGCGAAAAACTGTTTTTT; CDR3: CASSPGGPSEKLFF
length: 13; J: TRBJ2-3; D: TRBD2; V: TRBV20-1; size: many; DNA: TGCAGTGTTAGCGGGGAAAGCACAGATACGCAGTATTTT; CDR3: CSVSGESTDTQYF
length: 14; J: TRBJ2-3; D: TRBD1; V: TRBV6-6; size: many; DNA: TGTGCCAGCAGTACCGGGACAGGGGAGGATACGCAGTATTTT; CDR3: CASSTGTGEDTQYF
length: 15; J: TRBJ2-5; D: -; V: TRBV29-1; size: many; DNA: TGCAGCGTTGAAGACATCCAGGGGGGACAAGAGACCCAGTACTTC; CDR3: CSVEDIQGGQETQYF
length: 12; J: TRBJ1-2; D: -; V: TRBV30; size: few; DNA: TGTGCCTGGAGTGTACACGAGGATGGCTACACCTTC; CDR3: CAWSVHEDGYTF
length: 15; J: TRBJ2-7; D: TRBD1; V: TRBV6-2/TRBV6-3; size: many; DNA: TGTGCCAGCAGTTTCCGGGACAGGGTTTTTGACGAGCAGTACTTC; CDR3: CASSFRDRVFDEQYF
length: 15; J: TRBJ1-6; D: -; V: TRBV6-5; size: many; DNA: TGTGCCAGCAGTTACTCGACGGGGGGCAATTCACCCCTCCACTTT; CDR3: CASSYSTGGNSPLHF
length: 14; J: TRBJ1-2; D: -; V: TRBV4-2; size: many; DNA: TGTGCCAGCAGCCAAGACGTCGAAATCTATGGCTACACCTTC; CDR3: CASSQDVEIYGYTF
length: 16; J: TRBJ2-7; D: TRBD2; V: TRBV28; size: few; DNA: TGTGCCAGCCGTACGGGACTAGCGGGAGAGGGCTACGAGCAGTACTTC; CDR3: CASRTGLAGEGYEQYF
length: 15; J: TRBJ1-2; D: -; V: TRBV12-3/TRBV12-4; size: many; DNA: TGTGCCAGCAGTTTAGGGGCAACCATAAACTATGGCTACACCTTC; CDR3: CASSLGATINYGYTF
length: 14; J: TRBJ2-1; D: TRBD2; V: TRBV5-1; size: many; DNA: TGCGCCAGCAGGGGGACTAGCGGGATCGATGAGCAGTTCTTC; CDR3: CASRGTSGIDEQFF
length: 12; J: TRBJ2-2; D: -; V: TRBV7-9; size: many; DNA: TGTGCCAGCAGCCACGCCACCGGGGAGCTGTTTTTT; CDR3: CASSHATGELFF
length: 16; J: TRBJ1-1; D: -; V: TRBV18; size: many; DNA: TGTGCCAGCTCACCCCGGGCAGGGGAGGTTGACACTGAAGCTTTCTTT; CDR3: CASSPRAGEVDTEAFF
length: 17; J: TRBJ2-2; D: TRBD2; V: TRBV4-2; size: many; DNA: TGTGCCAGCAGCCAAGTCCGAGGAGCGGGGGTTACCGGGAAGCTGTTTTTT; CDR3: CASSQVRGAGVTGKLFF
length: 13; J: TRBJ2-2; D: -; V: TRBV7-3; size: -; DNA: TGTGCCTCCTCCCCAATGGGAGGTGGGGAGCTGTTTTTT; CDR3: CASSPMGGGELFF
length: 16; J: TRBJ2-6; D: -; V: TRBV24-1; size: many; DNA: TGTGCCACCAGTGAGCCGGGAGCCCCTGGGGCCAACGTCCTGACTTTC; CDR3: CATSEPGAPGANVLTF
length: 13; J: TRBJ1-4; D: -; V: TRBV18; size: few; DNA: TGTGCCAGCTCCTTAAGCGGAGATGAAAAACTGTTTTTT; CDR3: CASSLSGDEKLFF
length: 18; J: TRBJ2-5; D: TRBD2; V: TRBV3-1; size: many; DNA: TGTGCCAGCAGCCAAGATACTAGCGGGAGGGCCCTCAGGGAGACCCAGTACTTC; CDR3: CASSQDTSGRALRETQYF
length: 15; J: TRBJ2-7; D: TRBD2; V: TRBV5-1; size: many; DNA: TGCGCCAGCAGCTTGTTAGCGGGGGGAATCTACGAGCAGTACTTC; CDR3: CASSLLAGGIYEQYF
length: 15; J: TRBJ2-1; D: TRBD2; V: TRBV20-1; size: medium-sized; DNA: TGCAGTGCTAGAGACACTAGCGGGGGGTACAATGAGCAGTTCTTC; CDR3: CSARDTSGGYNEQFF
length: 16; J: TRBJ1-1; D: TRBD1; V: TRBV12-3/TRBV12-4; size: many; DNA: TGTGCCAGCAGACGCTACAGGGGGCAGGGGAACACTGAAGCTTTCTTT; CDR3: CASRRYRGQGNTEAFF
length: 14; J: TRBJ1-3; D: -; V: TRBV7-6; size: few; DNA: TGTGCCAGCAGCCCAGGGCTTTCTGGAAACACCATATATTTT; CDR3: CASSPGLSGNTIYF
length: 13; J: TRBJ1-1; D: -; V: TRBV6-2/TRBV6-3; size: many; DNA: TGTGCCAGCAGTTACGGGGGAACCGCTGAAGCTTTCTTT; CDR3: CASSYGGTAEAFF
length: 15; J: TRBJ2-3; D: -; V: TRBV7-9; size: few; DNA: TGTGCCAGCAGTTCAGGGGGGGGGGGCACAGATACGCAGTATTTT; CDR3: CASSSGGGGTDTQYF
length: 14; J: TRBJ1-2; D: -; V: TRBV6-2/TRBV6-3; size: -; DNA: TGTGCCAGCAGTAACGGGGCCGCTCAATATGGCTACACCTTC; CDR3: CASSNGAAQYGYTF
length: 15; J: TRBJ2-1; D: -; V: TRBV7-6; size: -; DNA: TGTGCCAGCAGCTTAGTTCGGGCAGGGAAGGATGAGCAGTCCTTC; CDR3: CASSLVRAGKDEQSF
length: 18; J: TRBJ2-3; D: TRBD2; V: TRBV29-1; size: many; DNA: TGCAGCGTTGAAGTTTCCTGGACTAGCGGGGGGTTCACAGATACGCAGTATTTT; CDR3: CSVEVSWTSGGFTDTQYF
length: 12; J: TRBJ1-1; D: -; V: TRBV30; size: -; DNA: TGTGCCTGGACTCCCTTGAACACTGAAGCTTTCTTT; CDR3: CAWTPLNTEAFF
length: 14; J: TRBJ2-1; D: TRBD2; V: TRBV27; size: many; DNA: TGTGCCAGCAGTTCGACTAGCGGGATCAATGAGCAGTTCTTC; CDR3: CASSSTSGINEQFF
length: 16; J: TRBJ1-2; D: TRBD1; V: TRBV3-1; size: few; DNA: TGTGCCAGCACCGAGGGGGCAAGACAGGGAGACTATGGCTACACCTTC; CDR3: CASTEGARQGDYGYTF